This T cell receptor (beta chain) comes out of a study of technical replicates of blood from four donors (dated 2017 in TCRdb). V is trimmed back by 1 base and J by 4 bases, and the junction contains 1 base that no gene match accounts for. CDR1 LGHNA and CDR2 YNFKEQ were looked up in the germline V gene. The CDR3 has 14 amino acids, counting the end cysteine and phenylalanine. Kept here is only the CDR3 DNA, which spans 42 bases and is read in frame from base 1. As to this clone: Its recognized antigen is unknown. Base qualities are not provided; no much larger clone lies one nucleotide away.

Library creation used the immunoSEQ multiplex PCR assay. The source is immuneACCESS, and TCRdb retained only in-frame sequences with V and J called. Part of the clones is not carried over; for the studies checked, unresolved V genes explain less than half of this, and the remainder is unexplained. The sample table contains 100,000 or so clones; only one count was recorded for roughly 94% of them. Together, the top ten hold 0.2% to 0.25% of the sample. The source material was T cells isolated from PBMCs. This TCR came from a human donor in good health. The rearranged chain carries TRBV4-2 and TRBJ1-3; the central 7 bases match TRBD1. The CDR3 region: CASSQGDRGNTIYF. The DNA sequence is TGTGCCAGCAGCCAAGGGGACAGAGGAAACACCATATATTTT.